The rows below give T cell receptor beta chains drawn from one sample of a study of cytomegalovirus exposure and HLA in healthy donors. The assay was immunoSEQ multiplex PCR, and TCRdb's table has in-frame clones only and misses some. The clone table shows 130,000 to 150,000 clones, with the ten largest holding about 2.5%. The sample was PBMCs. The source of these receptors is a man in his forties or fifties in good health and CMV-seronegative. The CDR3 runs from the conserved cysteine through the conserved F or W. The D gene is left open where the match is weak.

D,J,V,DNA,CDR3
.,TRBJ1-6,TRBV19,TGTGCCAGTAGTAGCCTTTTGGGGGGGGGTTCACCCCTCCACTTT,CASSSLLGGGSPLHF
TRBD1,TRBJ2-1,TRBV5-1,TGCGCCAGCAGCTTCTCCGGGACAGGGGTAAATGAGCAGTTCTTC,CASSFSGTGVNEQFF
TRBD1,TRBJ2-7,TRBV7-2,TGTGCCAGCAGCACCGGACAGGGATCGGGCGAGCAGTACTTC,CASSTGQGSGEQYF
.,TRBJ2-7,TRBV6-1,TGTGCCAGCAGTGTAGTAGAAACCTACGAGCAGTACTTC,CASSVVETYEQYF
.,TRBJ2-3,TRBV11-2,TGTGCCAGCAGCCACGTTGGTGCGGCGCAGTATTTT,CASSHVGAAQYF
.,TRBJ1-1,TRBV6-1,TGTGCCAGCAGTGACATCAAAGGGGAACTGGAAGCTTTCTTT,CASSDIKGELEAFF
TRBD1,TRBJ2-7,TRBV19,TGTGCCAGTAGTCCATGGACCGGACAGGCCGAGCAGTACTTC,CASSPWTGQAEQYF
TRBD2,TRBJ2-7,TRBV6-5,TGTGCCAGCAGTTGGCGGGGGGGCCTGAACGAGCAGTACTTC,CASSWRGGLNEQYF
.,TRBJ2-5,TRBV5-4,TGTGCCAGCAGCTTACCACAGGGTTTGGGGGAGACCCAGTACTTC,CASSLPQGLGETQYF
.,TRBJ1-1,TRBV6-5,TGTGCCAGCAGTTACTCGGTATTAGAGGGGGGGACTGAAGCTTTCTTT,CASSYSVLEGGTEAFF
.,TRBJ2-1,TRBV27,TGTGCCAGCATAGACCGGGGCAGGGGAAAGAATGAGCAGTTCTTC,CASIDRGRGKNEQFF
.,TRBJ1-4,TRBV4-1,TGCGCCAGCAGCCAAGAGGGGCTCACTAATGAAAAACTGTTTTTT,CASSQEGLTNEKLFF
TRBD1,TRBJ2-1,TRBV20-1,TGCAGTGCTAGAGGGGACAGAGAGCAGTTCTTC,CSARGDREQFF
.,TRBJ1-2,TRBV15,TGTGCCACCAGCCCCCGGAGCCGGTCTAATGGCTACACCTTC,CATSPRSRSNGYTF
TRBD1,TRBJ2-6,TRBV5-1,TGCGCCAGCAGCAGAACAGGGGAACTAACTGGGGCCAACGTCCTGACTTTC,CASSRTGELTGANVLTF
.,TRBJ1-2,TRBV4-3,TGCGCCAGCAGCCAAGTTAGACAAGCCTTCTATGGCTACACCTTC,CASSQVRQAFYGYTF
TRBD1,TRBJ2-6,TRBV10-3,TGTGCCATCAGTGAGTCGTGGGACAGGGGGCTCGGGGCCAACGTCCTGACTTTC,CAISESWDRGLGANVLTF
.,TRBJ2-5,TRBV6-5,TGTGCCAGCAGTTCCGGGACCTTCAGGGGAGAGACCCAGTACTTC,CASSSGTFRGETQYF
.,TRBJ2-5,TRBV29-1,TGCAGCCTCCTCCGGAGAGGGTCGGCGGAGACCCAGTACTTC,CSLLRRGSAETQYF
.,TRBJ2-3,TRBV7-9,TGTGCCAGCAGCTTGCAGGGGAAAGATACGCAGTATTTT,CASSLQGKDTQYF
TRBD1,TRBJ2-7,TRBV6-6,TGTGCCAGCAGTTACGGTCGGAGACAGGGGGCTTACGAGCAGTACTTC,CASSYGRRQGAYEQYF
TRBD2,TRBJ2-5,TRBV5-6,TGTGCCAGCAGCTTCCTAGCGGACTCCAAAGAGACCCAGTACTTC,CASSFLADSKETQYF
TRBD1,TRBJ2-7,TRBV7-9,TGTGCCAGCAGAGCCCCCCCGGGACAGGGGGCCTACGAGCAGTACTTC,CASRAPPGQGAYEQYF
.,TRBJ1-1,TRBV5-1,TGCGCCAGCAGCTTGGTACAGGTGGTAACGAACACTGAAGCTTTCTTT,CASSLVQVVTNTEAFF
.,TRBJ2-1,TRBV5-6,TGTGCCAGCAGCTTGCCGGGGACAACTGGGCAGTTCTTC,CASSLPGTTGQFF
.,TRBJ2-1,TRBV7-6,TGTGCCAGCAGCTCTGACAGAAGCGATGAGCAGTTCTTC,CASSSDRSDEQFF
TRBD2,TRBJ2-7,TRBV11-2,TGTGCCAGCAGCTTAGATCCTAGCGGGGGGATGGACGAGCAGTACTTC,CASSLDPSGGMDEQYF
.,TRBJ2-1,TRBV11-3,TGTGCCAGCAGCTTAGATTCACGGGACAATGAGCAGTTCTTC,CASSLDSRDNEQFF
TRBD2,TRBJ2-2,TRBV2,TGTGCCAGCAAAGGGGCGACGGGGGGCACCGGGGAGCTGTTTTTT,CASKGATGGTGELFF
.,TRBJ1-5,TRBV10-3,TGTGCCATCAGTGAATCGCGAAATCAGCCCCAGCATTTT,CAISESRNQPQHF
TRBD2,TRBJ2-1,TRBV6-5,TGTGCCAGCAGTTACTCGCCTAGCGGAACCTACAATGAGCAGTTCTTC,CASSYSPSGTYNEQFF
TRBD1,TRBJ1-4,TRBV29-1,TGCAGCGTTGAGGGAATTGACGAGACAGGGAATGAAAAACTGTTTTTT,CSVEGIDETGNEKLFF
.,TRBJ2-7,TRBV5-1,TGCGCCAGCAGCTTGGTTTCCGGGGAGGTCGAGCAGTACTTC,CASSLVSGEVEQYF
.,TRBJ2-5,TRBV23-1,TGCGCCAGCAGTCAACCTAATCCCACGCACTGGACCCAGTACTTC,CASSQPNPTHWTQYF
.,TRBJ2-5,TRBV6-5,TGTGCCAGCAGACTACAGGCGGGGGAGACCCAGTACTTC,CASRLQAGETQYF
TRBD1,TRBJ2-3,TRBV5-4,TGTGCCAGCAGCCGACGGACAGGCCCCCCCACAGATACGCAGTATTTT,CASSRRTGPPTDTQYF
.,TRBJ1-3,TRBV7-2,TGTGCCAGCAGCCGACGTGATGGGGCAGGAGGAAACACCATATATTTT,CASSRRDGAGGNTIYF
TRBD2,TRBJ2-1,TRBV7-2,TGTGCCAGCAGCTTAGGCACGCGAGCGGGGGGCCCCATGGAGTTCTTC,CASSLGTRAGGPMEFF
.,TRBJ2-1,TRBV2,TGTGCCACCTATAGTACGGTTACTGAGCAGTTCTTC,CATYSTVTEQFF
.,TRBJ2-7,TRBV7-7,TGTGCCAGCAGCTTGGCACAGGGTCACGAGCAGTACTTC,CASSLAQGHEQYF
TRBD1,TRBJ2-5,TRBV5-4,TGTGCCAGCAGCGGGGGGACAGGAAACCAAGAGACCCAGTACTTC,CASSGGTGNQETQYF
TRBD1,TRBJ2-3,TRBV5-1,TGCGCCAGCAGTTGGACAGGGATCACCACAGATACGCAGTATTTT,CASSWTGITTDTQYF
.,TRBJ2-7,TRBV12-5,TGTGCTAGTGGTTCGACCCCCCAGGGTTACTACGAGCAGTACTTC,CASGSTPQGYYEQYF
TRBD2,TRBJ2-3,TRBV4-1,TGCGCCAGCAGCCTTGGGAGCGGGGGGTTCACAGATACGCAGTATTTT,CASSLGSGGFTDTQYF
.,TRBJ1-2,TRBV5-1,TGCGCCAGCAGCTTTCCAGGGAACTATGGCTACACCTTC,CASSFPGNYGYTF
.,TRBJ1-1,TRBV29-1,TGCAGCGTTGTCGTGTCCTCAAGGGGGACTGAAGCTTTCTTT,CSVVVSSRGTEAFF
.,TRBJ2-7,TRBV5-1,TGCGCCAGCAGCCCCCTTGACAGGAATAACGAGCAGTACTTC,CASSPLDRNNEQYF
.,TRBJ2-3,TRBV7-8,TGTGTCGCAGGGGAGTACACGCAGTATTTT,CVAGEYTQYF